The present TCR beta chain was sequenced within a study of T-cell memory formation after mild COVID-19. Study details: TCR clusters showed largely donor specificity.

This CDR3 has 13 residues. The germline gives CDR1 MNHEY, CDR2 SVGAGI. The V end was cut by 2 bases, the J end by 5 bases, with 10 bases between. Notes on this clonotype: Its target is not known.

A 5'RACE reaction primed in the constant segment made cDNA libraries of TCR alpha and TCR beta, and these carried sample barcodes and UMIs. TCRdb reanalysed the 5' RACE reads using MiXCR and keeps one entry per CDR3 protein. Counted here are fewer than 350,000 distinct CDR3 sequences, approximately 14% occurring once; the ten biggest clones make up roughly a fifth. Study outcomes and limitations: The main location of contracting CD4+ clones was CM and EM, and that of contracting CD8+ clones was EMRA.

The sequenced sample consisted of PBMCs or a T cell subset sorted from them (not recorded which). The chain combines TRBV6-5 with TRBJ2-7; D gene uncertain. The TCR was taken from a man between 18 and 29 years old who had mild COVID-19 (a few samples of this study predate the infection). Cell type and time point are not known. The CDR3 region has the DNA TGTGCCAGCAGTTACGTTCACGGAGACGAGCAGTACTTC. This gives the protein CASSYVHGDEQYF.